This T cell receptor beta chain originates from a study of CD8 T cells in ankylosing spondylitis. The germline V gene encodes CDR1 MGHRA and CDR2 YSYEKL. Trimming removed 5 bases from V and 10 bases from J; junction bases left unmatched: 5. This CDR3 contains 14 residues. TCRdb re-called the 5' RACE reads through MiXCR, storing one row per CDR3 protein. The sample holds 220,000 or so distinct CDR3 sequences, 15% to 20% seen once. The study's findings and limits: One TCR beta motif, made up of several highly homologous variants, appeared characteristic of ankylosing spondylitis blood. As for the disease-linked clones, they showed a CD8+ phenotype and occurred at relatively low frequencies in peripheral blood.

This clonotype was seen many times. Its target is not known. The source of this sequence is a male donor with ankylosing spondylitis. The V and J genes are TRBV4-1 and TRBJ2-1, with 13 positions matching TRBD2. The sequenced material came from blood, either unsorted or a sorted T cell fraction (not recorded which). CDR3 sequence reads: CASSSGLAGVEQFF. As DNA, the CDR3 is TGCGCCAGCAGCTCTGGACTAGCGGGGGTCGAGCAGTTCTTC.